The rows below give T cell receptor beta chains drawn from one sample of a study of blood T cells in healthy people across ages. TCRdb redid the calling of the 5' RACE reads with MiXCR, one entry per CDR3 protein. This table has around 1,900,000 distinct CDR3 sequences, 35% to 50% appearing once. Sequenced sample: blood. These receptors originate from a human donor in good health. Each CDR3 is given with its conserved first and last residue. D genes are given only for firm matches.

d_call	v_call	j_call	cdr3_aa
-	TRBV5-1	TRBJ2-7	CASSLGTAYSYEQYF
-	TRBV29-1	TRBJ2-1	CSVGGRGPFNEQFF
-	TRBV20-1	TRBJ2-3	CSARDRGINSDTQYF
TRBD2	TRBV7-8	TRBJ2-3	CASSPDPLAGAIDTQYF
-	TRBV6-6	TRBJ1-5	CASRQGFAPQQPQHF
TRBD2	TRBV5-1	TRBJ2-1	CASRDVSGGNEQFF
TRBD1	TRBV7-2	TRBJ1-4	CASSSRRTGGVEKLFF
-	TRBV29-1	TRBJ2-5	CSVEGSRNVKTQYF
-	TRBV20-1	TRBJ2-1	CSASSLERGSYNEQFF
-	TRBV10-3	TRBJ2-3	CAISLFPDTQYF
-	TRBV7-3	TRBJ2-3	CASSLIGHTTDTQYF
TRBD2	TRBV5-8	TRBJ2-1	CASSLYRLAGGRYNEQFF
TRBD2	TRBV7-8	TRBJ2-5	CASSPSGGQYQETQYF
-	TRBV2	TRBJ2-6	CASSHVDSGANVLTF
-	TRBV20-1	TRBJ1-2	CSAKADRAYGYTF
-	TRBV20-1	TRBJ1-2	CSASADYGYTF
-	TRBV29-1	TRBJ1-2	CSVVGLYGYTF
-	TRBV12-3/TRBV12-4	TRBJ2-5	CASSPRRALAQETQYF
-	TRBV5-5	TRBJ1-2	CASSKDSAPYGYTF
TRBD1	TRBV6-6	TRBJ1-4	CASSPQGAGRKLFF
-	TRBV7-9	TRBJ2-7	CASSEGGGFYEQYF
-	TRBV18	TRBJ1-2	CASSPQVAANYGYTF
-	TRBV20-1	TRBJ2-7	CSAAAASLGHLYEQYF
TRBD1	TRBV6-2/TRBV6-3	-	CASSRDRGPTFRETQYF
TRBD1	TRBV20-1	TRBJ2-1	CSASDRATKNEQFF
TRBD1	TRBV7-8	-	CASSLARPTGGEGYEQYF
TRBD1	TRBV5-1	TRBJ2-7	CASSLEGGDRGYSYEQYF
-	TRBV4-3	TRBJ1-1	CASSQGRGWTEAFF
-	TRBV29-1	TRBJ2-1	CSPLTGKGQFF
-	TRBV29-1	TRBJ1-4	CSVEPLSREKLFF
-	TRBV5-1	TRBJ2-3	CASSLISGRVADTQYF
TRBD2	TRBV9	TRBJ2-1	CASSARTSGNHLDEQFF
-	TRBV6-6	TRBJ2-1	CASSYQGGFSSYNEQFF
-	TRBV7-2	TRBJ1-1	CASTNRRGGRYTEAFF
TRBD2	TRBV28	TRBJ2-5	CASSLRLTSGGGGETQYF
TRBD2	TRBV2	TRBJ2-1	CASGRGETGLLEQFF
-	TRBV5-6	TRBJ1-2	CASSPVGLNYGYTF
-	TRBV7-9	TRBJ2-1	CASGDISGGNEQFF
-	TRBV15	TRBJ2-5	CATSRTSSQETQYF
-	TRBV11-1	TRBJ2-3	CASRLPPGPGPGDTQYF
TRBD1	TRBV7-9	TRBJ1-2	CASSLGDRELFYGYTF
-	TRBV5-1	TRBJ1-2	CASSLMQGNYGYTF
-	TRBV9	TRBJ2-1	CASSVGPIQQGFNEQFF
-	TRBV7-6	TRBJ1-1	CASSLAAGARTEAFF
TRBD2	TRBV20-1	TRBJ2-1	CSAPLRRLAGGYNEQFF
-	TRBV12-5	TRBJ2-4	CASGLGDVGEQYF
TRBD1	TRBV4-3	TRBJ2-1	CASSQDYQGDEQFF
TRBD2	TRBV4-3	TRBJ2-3	CASSRSGVRPDTQYF
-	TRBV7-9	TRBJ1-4	CASSLNRGLPTYEKLFF
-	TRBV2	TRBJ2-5	CASKRDQKETQYF
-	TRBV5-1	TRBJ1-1	CPSSLDRRRGAGEAFF
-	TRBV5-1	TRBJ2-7	CASSISDGYEQYF
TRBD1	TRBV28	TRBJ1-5	CASSSIRTGHQPQHF
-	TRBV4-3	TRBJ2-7	CASSPSWGGPREQYF